A single sample gave rise to the 26 T cell receptor beta chains below, sequenced in a study of technical replicates of blood from several donors. Clones were read by immunoSEQ multiplex PCR, and TCRdb kept only the in-frame ones, dropping some. This table has fewer than 65,000 clones, more than 70% appearing once. Input material: PBMCs. The receptor set was obtained from a human donor in good health. Some clones in this sample may be carry-over from other donors' samples.

DNA of the CDR3: TGCGCCAGCAGCTTGGGTGCTAGCGGGTTGGATACGCAGTATTTT. Residues: CASSLGASGLDTQYF. V is TRBV5-1 and J is TRBJ2-3; 8 positions match TRBD2. Germline assignment: CDR1 SGHRS and CDR2 YFSETQ. The CDR3 totals 15 residues. The junction had 6 bases not matched to a gene; V was cut back by 0 bases and J by 6 bases.

V gene TRBV9 combines with J gene TRBJ1-6; D is ambiguous. Germline CDR1 and CDR2: SGDLS and YYNGEE. Deletions cut 1 base from V and 0 bases from J, with 20 bases between. The CDR3 runs 20 residues. CDR3 sequence: CASSVLPGEAGSSYNSPLHF. The DNA of the CDR3 is TGTGCCAGCAGCGTACTCCCTGGTGAAGCCGGGTCCTCCTATAATTCACCCCTCCACTTT.

This rearrangement joins TRBV30 to TRBJ2-5; TRBD1 matches 10 bases. V was clipped by 3 bases and J by 5 bases; unmatched bases: 6. CDR1 and CDR2 (germline): GTSNPN, SVGIG (reference sequence). There are 14 residues in the CDR3. CDR3 DNA: TGTGCCTGGAGCACTGACAGGGGGCGGGAGACCCAGTACTTC. Translating it yields CAWSTDRGRETQYF.

This chain joins TRBV4-2 and TRBJ2-2; D possibly corresponds to TRBD2 (6 bases). The V end lost 4 bases, the J end lost 7 bases, and 22 bases lay between the germline ends. The CDR3 is 17 amino acids. Germline assignment: CDR1 LGHNA and CDR2 YNFKEQ. In nucleotides, the CDR3 is TGTGCCAGCAGCCGGGAGGCGGCCCCGGGGTTGGGCGGGGAGCTGTTTTTT. It specifies CASSREAAPGLGGELFF.

This chain connects TRBV14 to TRBJ2-7, with D possibly being TRBD1 (6 bases). Per the germline V gene, CDR1 is SGHDN and CDR2 is FVKESK. The CDR3 has 14 residues. V was clipped by 6 bases and J by 2 bases, with 14 bases between them. CDR3 region: CASRRTGLAYEQYF. The CDR3 DNA follows: TGTGCCAGCAGAAGAACAGGGTTGGCCTACGAGCAGTACTTC.

This chain connects TRBV6-5 to TRBJ2-7; D is possibly TRBD2 (5 bases). CDR1 is MNHEY and CDR2 is SVGAGI in the germline V gene. Trimming took off 3 bases at V and 1 base at J, with 10 bases between the two ends. The CDR3 is 14 amino acids. This CDR3 reads CASSYDGGSYEQYF. CDR3 DNA sequence: TGTGCCAGCAGTTATGATGGCGGGTCCTACGAGCAGTACTTC.

The chain recombines TRBV6-6 with TRBJ2-3; 12 bases align to TRBD2. CDR3 length equals 15 residues. Germline assignment: CDR1 MNHNY and CDR2 SVGAGI (reference sequence). Trimming cost V 6 bases and J 3 bases; bases outside gene matches: 4. This chain's CDR3 is CASRTGLAGTDTQYF. CDR3 in DNA: TGTGCCAGCAGGACCGGACTAGCGGGAACAGATACGCAGTATTTT.

This clone was recorded once. This chain connects TRBV7-9 to TRBJ1-2; 7 bases match TRBD1. Germline trimming cut 6 bases from V and 3 bases from J; bases unmatched to any gene: 10. Germline CDR1 and CDR2: SEHNR and FQNEAQ (reference sequence). The CDR3 is 15 residues long. The chain's CDR3 is CASSYAQGLDYGYTF. The CDR3, as DNA: TGTGCCAGCAGTTACGCACAGGGGTTGGACTATGGCTACACCTTC.

The chain has TRBV5-1 and TRBJ2-5; 11 bases are a match to TRBD2. The CDR3 contains 15 residues. J lost 3 bases, V lost 3 bases, and 4 bases had no gene match. Germline-derived CDR1 and CDR2 are SGHRS and YFSETQ. The CDR3 sequence is CASSYSGGAEETQYF. CDR3 nucleotide sequence: TGCGCCAGCAGCTATAGCGGGGGGGCGGAAGAGACCCAGTACTTC.

This clone has only one observation. This chain connects TRBV23-1 to TRBJ1-4, with a weak D call TRBD1 (5 bases). Being an ORF, TRBV23-1 has a function that is uncertain. Trimming shortened V by 1 base and J by 4 bases, and 13 bases separated the two germline ends. This CDR3 comprises 16 residues. The CDR3 sequence: CASSQLGEQVNEKLFF. In DNA, the CDR3 is TGCGCCAGCAGTCAATTGGGCGAACAGGTTAATGAAAAACTGTTTTTT.

The chain links TRBV4-1 to TRBJ2-5; 9 bases map to TRBD2. The CDR3 is 17 amino acids. V was clipped by 2 bases and J by 4 bases; unmatched bases: 11. Per germline, CDR1 MGHRA and CDR2 YSYEKL. In DNA form, the CDR3 reads TGCGCCAGCAGCCAAACCCCAGGGCGCGGGAGGGGAGAGACCCAGTACTTC. This translates into CASSQTPGRGRGETQYF.

This clone was seen once. The rearrangement joins TRBV7-3 to TRBJ2-1, with D possibly TRBD2 on 6 matching bases. This CDR3 contains 13 residues. V lost 1 base to trimming and J lost 9 bases, with 10 bases between them. Germline lookup yields CDR1 SGHTA and CDR2 FQGTGA. The CDR3 sequence: CASSLILATEQFF. In DNA, the CDR3 is TGTGCCAGCAGCTTAATACTAGCTACTGAGCAGTTCTTC. Combining the CDR3 with reference TRBV7-3 and TRBJ2-1 gives the whole variable domain GAGVSQTPSNKVTEKGKYVELRCDPISGHTALYWYRQSLGQGPEFLIYFQGTGAADDSGLPNDRFFAVRPEGSVSTLKIQRTERGDSAVYLCASSLILATEQFFGPGTRLTVL.

DNA of the CDR3: TGTGCCAGCAGTGAGGTCGGGAATCAGCCCCAGCATTTT. This gives the protein CASSEVGNQPQHF. The chain joins TRBV6-1 to TRBJ1-5; D not resolved. Germline loops: CDR1 MNHNS, CDR2 SASEGT. This CDR3 is 13 amino acids long. The V end was cut by 3 bases, the J end by 4 bases, with 7 bases between.

This clone showed up just once. The chain uses TRBV30 and TRBJ1-6, with 7 bases identical to TRBD1. In germline, CDR1 is GTSNPN, CDR2 SVGIG (reference sequence). The CDR3 length is 14 residues. J lost 9 bases, V lost 2 bases, and 7 bases had no gene match. Here the CDR3 reads CAWSLTGTSSPLHF. CDR3 bases: TGTGCCTGGAGTTTGACAGGGACGAGTTCACCCCTCCACTTT.

The chain joins TRBV21-1 to TRBJ2-7; the table's D call of TRBD2 was not tested on the DNA. TRBV21-1 is tagged as a pseudogene. The length of the CDR3 is 16 residues. CDR3 nucleotides: TGTGCCAGCAATAACAGGGGACTAGTAGATATCTACGAGCAGTACTTC. Its protein is CASNNRGLVDIYEQYF.

This rearrangement joins TRBV5-4 to TRBJ1-5, with a weak D call TRBD1 (5 bases). CDR1 is SGHNT and CDR2 is YYREEE in the germline V gene (reference sequence). V gave up 0 bases and J gave up 5 bases, with 9 bases separating them. The CDR3 covers 14 residues. CDR3 protein: CASSLGGVDQPQHF. CDR3 in DNA: TGTGCCAGCAGCTTGGGGGGGGTCGATCAGCCCCAGCATTTT.

The chain combines TRBV29-1 with TRBJ2-1; TRBD2 might be the D (5 bases). Germline lookup yields CDR1 SQVTM and CDR2 ANQGSEA. The CDR3 covers 13 residues. V was pared by 3 bases and J by 5 bases, with 11 bases between. This CDR3 is CSVERVLNNEQFF. In DNA form, the CDR3 reads TGCAGCGTTGAGCGGGTATTAAACAATGAGCAGTTCTTC.

CDR3: CASSYDSPYGYTF. Here the CDR3 DNA reads TGTGCCAGTAGTTACGACAGCCCCTATGGCTACACCTTC. The chain recombines TRBV19 with TRBJ1-2, with a tentative D call TRBD1 (5 bases). Germline V gene sequence: CDR1 LNHDA, CDR2 SQIVND (reference sequence). V lost 5 bases, J lost 4 bases, and 11 bases lay in between. The CDR3 sequence is 13 residues long.

The chain joins TRBV2 to TRBJ2-5; 7 bases are a match to TRBD2. The trim removed 5 bases at V and 1 base at J, leaving 10 bases unmatched. Germline assignment: CDR1 SNHLY and CDR2 FYNNEI. The CDR3 has 16 amino acids. In nucleotides, the CDR3 is TGTGCCAGCAGTCATACCCGGCAGCGGGGCCAAGAGACCCAGTACTTC. Its protein is CASSHTRQRGQETQYF.

The chain joins TRBV11-3 to TRBJ1-1; TRBD1 aligns across 7 bases. Germline assignment: CDR1 SGHNT and CDR2 YENEEA. Trimming at V came to 2 bases and at J to 6 bases, leaving 3 bases not matched to a gene. CDR3 length: 13 amino acids. The CDR3 sequence is CASSLKGAAEAFF. The DNA of the CDR3 is TGTGCCAGCAGCTTAAAGGGGGCCGCTGAAGCTTTCTTT.

The gene calls are TRBV19 and TRBJ1-3; D unclear. CDR3 length: 14 amino acids. The V end was cut by 4 bases, the J end by 4 bases, with 11 bases between. Germline V gene lookup returns CDR1 LNHDA and CDR2 SQIVND (reference sequence). The CDR3 is CASSTGSQGNTIYF. DNA of the CDR3: TGTGCCAGTAGTACCGGGTCCCAGGGAAACACCATATATTTT.

The chain joins TRBV6-5 to TRBJ1-1, with 9 bases fitting TRBD1. CDR3 length: 13 residues. With V trimmed by 6 bases and J by 1 base, 0 bases remained unmatched. Germline CDR1 and CDR2: MNHEY and SVGAGI. CDR3: CASRDRGNTEAFF. CDR3 coding DNA: TGTGCCAGCAGGGACAGGGGGAACACTGAAGCTTTCTTT.

The chain is built from TRBV5-6 and TRBJ1-5; 7 nucleotides match TRBD1. In germline, CDR1 is SGHDT, CDR2 YYEEEE. CDR3 length equals 15 residues. The V gene end was trimmed by 4 bases and the J gene end by 4 bases; junction bases not matched to a gene: 8. CDR3 bases: TGTGCCAGCAGCCGCAGGACAGGAATTAATCAGCCCCAGCATTTT. Protein sequence: CASSRRTGINQPQHF.

The rearrangement uses TRBV4-2 and TRBJ2-1; TRBD2 is a possible D gene (7 bases). The CDR3 totals 16 residues. Trimming took off 2 bases at V and 2 bases at J, with 13 bases between the two ends. CDR1 is LGHNA and CDR2 is YNFKEQ in the germline V gene. CDR3 coding DNA: TGTGCCAGCAGCCAACTAGGGGGGGAGGCCTACAATGAGCAGTTCTTC. This codes for CASSQLGGEAYNEQFF.

V is TRBV30 and J is TRBJ1-1, with 10 nucleotides matching TRBD1. J lost 10 bases, V lost 3 bases, and 5 bases had no gene match. The CDR3 is 12 residues long. From germline, CDR1 is GTSNPN and CDR2 SVGIG (reference sequence). The CDR3 coding sequence is TGTGCCTGGAGACCCGGGACAGGGGTAGCTTTCTTT. Residues: CAWRPGTGVAFF.

V usage is TRBV13 and J usage is TRBJ2-7, with D perhaps matching TRBD2 (8 bases). V was pared by 4 bases and J by 0 bases, with 19 bases between. From germline, CDR1 is PRHDT and CDR2 FYEKMQ (reference sequence). CDR3 length: 17 amino acids. This CDR3 is CASSSSWDSGSSYEQYF. The CDR3 DNA follows: TGTGCCAGCAGCTCCTCGTGGGACAGCGGGAGCTCCTACGAGCAGTACTTC. The full variable domain, completed using reference TRBV13 and TRBJ2-7, is AAGVIQSPRHLIKEKRETATLKCYPIPRHDTVYWYQQGPGQDPQFLISFYEKMQSDKGSIPDRFSAQQFSDYHSELNMSSLELGDSALYFCASSSSWDSGSSYEQYFGPGTRLTVT.